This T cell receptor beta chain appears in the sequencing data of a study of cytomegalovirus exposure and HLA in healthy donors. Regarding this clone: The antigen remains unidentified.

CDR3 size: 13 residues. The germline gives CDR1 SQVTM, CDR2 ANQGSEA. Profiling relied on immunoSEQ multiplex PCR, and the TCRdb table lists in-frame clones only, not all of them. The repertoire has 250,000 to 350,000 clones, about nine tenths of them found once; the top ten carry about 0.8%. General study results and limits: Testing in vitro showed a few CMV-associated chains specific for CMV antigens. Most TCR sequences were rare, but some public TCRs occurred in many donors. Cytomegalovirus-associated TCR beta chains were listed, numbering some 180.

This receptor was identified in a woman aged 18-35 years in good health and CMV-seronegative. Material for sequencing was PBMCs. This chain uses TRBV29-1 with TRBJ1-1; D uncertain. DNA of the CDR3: TGCACCCTATCAGCGGCGGGGATCACTGAAGCTTTCTTT. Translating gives CTLSAAGITEAFF.